This T cell receptor (beta chain) appears in the sequencing data of a study of cytomegalovirus exposure and HLA in healthy donors. On this clone itself: The antigen is unknown.

13 Jbeta primers and 60 Vbeta primers were used for the PCR. Clones were read by immunoSEQ multiplex PCR, and TCRdb kept only the in-frame ones, dropping some. This table has around 200,000 clones, about 80% appearing once. Broader study findings: Sequencing likely generated an artifact that appeared as a cluster of highly shared sequence variants.

V lost 3 bases, J lost 2 bases, and 8 bases lay in between. Germline assignment: CDR1 MNHEY and CDR2 SMNVEV (reference sequence). The length of the CDR3 is 14 residues. V usage is TRBV27 and J usage is TRBJ2-1; D gene uncertain. The source is a boy aged 10-17 years in good health and CMV-seronegative. Specimen: PBMCs. For the CDR3, the DNA is TGTGCCAGCAGTTTTAACAGTCCCTACAATGAGCAGTTCTTC. Protein: CASSFNSPYNEQFF.